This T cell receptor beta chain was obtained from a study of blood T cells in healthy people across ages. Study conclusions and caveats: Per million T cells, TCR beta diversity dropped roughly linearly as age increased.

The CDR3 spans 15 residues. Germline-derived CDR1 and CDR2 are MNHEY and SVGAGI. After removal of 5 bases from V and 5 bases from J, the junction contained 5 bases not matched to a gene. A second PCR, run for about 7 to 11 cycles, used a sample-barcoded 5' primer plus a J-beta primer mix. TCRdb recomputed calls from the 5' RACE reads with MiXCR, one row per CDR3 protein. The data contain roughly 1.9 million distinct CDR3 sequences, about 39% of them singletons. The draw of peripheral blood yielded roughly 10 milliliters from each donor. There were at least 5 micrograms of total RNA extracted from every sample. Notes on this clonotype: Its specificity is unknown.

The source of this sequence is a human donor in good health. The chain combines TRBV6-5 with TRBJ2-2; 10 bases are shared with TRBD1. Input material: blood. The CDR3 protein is CASSPGQGVTGELFF. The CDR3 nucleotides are TGTGCCAGCAGTCCCGGACAGGGGGTGACCGGGGAGCTGTTTTTT.